The 19 T cell receptor beta chains given below trace back to one sample, sequenced in a study of cytomegalovirus exposure and HLA in healthy donors. Method: immunoSEQ multiplex PCR; TCRdb's copy keeps in-frame clones and lacks some. This table has tens of thousands of clones, 94% appearing once. Material for sequencing was PBMCs. Every receptor here comes from a man younger than 35 in good health and CMV-seropositive.

The V gene is TRBV5-1, the J gene TRBJ2-3; 11 bases map to TRBD2. This CDR3 has 14 amino acids. J gave up 5 bases and V 4 bases, and 3 bases lay outside the gene matches. CDR1 SGHRS and CDR2 YFSETQ come from the germline V gene. CDR3 DNA: TGCGCCAGCAGCGGTAGCGGGAGGGTAGATACGCAGTATTTT. It yields the protein CASSGSGRVDTQYF.

The chain employs TRBV28 and TRBJ1-1, with D possibly being TRBD1 (6 bases). CDR3 length equals 15 residues. Germline V gene data show CDR1 as MDHEN and CDR2 as SYDVKM. The germline V and J ends were trimmed by 0 bases and 2 bases, with 10 bases remaining between them. CDR3 in DNA: TGTGCCAGCAGTTTATGGCAGGGGTTTAACACTGAAGCTTTCTTT. Protein sequence: CASSLWQGFNTEAFF.

The chain is built from TRBV5-1 and TRBJ1-2, with TRBD1 as a possible D gene (6 bases). The V gene's germline CDR1 is SGHRS and CDR2 YFSETQ. The CDR3 contains 14 residues. The germline V and J ends were trimmed by 1 base and 8 bases, with 15 bases remaining between them. In DNA, the CDR3 is TGCGCCAGCAGCTTGTTGCAGGGGACGTTCGGCTACACCTTC. Translating gives CASSLLQGTFGYTF.

This sequence joins TRBV27 and TRBJ1-1, with TRBD1 matching over 10 bases. CDR3 size: 16 residues. V gave up 6 bases and J gave up 7 bases; unmatched junction bases: 14. Germline lookup yields CDR1 MNHEY and CDR2 SMNVEV (reference sequence). DNA of the CDR3: TGTGCCAGCAGCCCCCGGGACAGGGGAAATACTAATGAAGCTTTCTTT. The encoded protein is CASSPRDRGNTNEAFF.

V gene TRBV5-6 combines with J gene TRBJ2-1; 9 bases are shared with TRBD2. The V and J ends lost 0 bases and 9 bases, in that order; junction bases with no gene match: 1. The CDR3 is made up of 13 amino acids. Germline V gene sequence: CDR1 SGHDT, CDR2 YYEEEE. The CDR3: CASSLGAGGEQFF. The CDR3 nucleotides are TGTGCCAGCAGCTTGGGAGCGGGAGGTGAGCAGTTCTTC.

The chain uses TRBV11-2 and TRBJ2-7; TRBD1 matches 11 bases. This CDR3 is 19 amino acids long. J was trimmed by 0 bases and V by 1 base; bases with no gene match: 11. Germline-derived CDR1 and CDR2 are SGHAT and FQNNGV. The CDR3 protein is CASSLVAGQGASSSYEQYF. In nucleotides, the CDR3 is TGTGCCAGCAGCTTAGTGGCCGGACAGGGGGCTTCTAGCTCCTACGAGCAGTACTTC.

The chain carries TRBV10-3 and TRBJ1-1, with a possible D match to TRBD1 (6 bases). V lost 0 bases and J 0 bases, leaving 8 bases between the germline ends. Per the germline V gene, CDR1 is ENHRY and CDR2 is SYGVKD. This CDR3 region has 15 residues. CDR3 nucleotide sequence: TGTGCCATCAGTGAGTCGACAGGTATGAACACTGAAGCTTTCTTT. Its translation: CAISESTGMNTEAFF.

V gene TRBV19 combines with J gene TRBJ2-3; 8 bases line up with TRBD1. The germline gives CDR1 LNHDA, CDR2 SQIVND (reference sequence). The CDR3 sequence is 17 residues long. V was pared by 6 bases and J by 0 bases, with 11 bases of the junction left unmatched. CDR3 sequence (DNA): TGTGCCAGTAGGGCCGGGGACAGGAGACCTAGCACAGATACGCAGTATTTT. The encoded protein is CASRAGDRRPSTDTQYF. Full variable domain (missing parts from reference TRBV19 and TRBJ2-3): DGGITQSPKYLFRKEGQNVTLSCEQNLNHDAMYWYRQDPGQGLRLIYYSQIVNDFQKGDIAEGYSVSREKKESFPLTVTSAQKNPTAFYLCASRAGDRRPSTDTQYFGPGTRLTVL.

This chain links TRBV18 with TRBJ1-4; the match to TRBD1 covers 7 bases. In germline, CDR1 is KGHSH, CDR2 LQKENI. The ends lost 8 bases at V and 0 bases at J; junction bases unmatched: 6. The CDR3 consists of 15 residues. The CDR3 DNA is TGTGCCAGCACCTCCGGGACAGCAACTAATGAAAAACTGTTTTTT. Residues: CASTSGTATNEKLFF.

This clone is medium-sized (0.01 to 0.1%) within its sample. The V and J genes are TRBV6-4 and TRBJ2-3, with 11 bases matching TRBD2. The CDR3 loop spans 15 amino acids. Germline V gene sequence: CDR1 MRHNA, CDR2 SNTAGT. V shed 3 bases, J shed 2 bases, and the junction held 1 base outside the gene matches. This chain's CDR3 is CASSELAGATDTQYF. The CDR3 DNA reads as TGTGCCAGCAGTGAACTAGCGGGAGCCACAGATACGCAGTATTTT.

The rearrangement joins TRBV28 to TRBJ2-7, with D possibly matching TRBD2 (6 bases). CDR1 and CDR2 from the germline V gene are MDHEN and SYDVKM. With 5 bases removed from V and 2 bases from J, the gap between germline ends came to 19 bases. The CDR3 has 16 amino acids. The DNA of the CDR3 is TGTGCCAGCAGTCCCCCCGGGGTAGCGGAAGCCTACGAGCAGTACTTC. Protein sequence: CASSPPGVAEAYEQYF.

V usage is TRBV7-3 and J usage is TRBJ1-2, with 7 bases fitting TRBD1. The CDR3 spans 16 residues. Trimming took 5 bases from V and 0 from J; bases not matched to a gene: 9. The germline CDR1 and CDR2 sequences are SGHTA and FQGTGA. CDR3 bases: TGTGCCAGCAGCCCGACAGCGACAGGGTCTAACTATGGCTACACCTTC. Amino acid sequence: CASSPTATGSNYGYTF.

This chain uses TRBV6-6 with TRBJ1-1; the D is unclear. The ends were cut back, 6 bases at V and 11 bases at J, with 13 bases in the middle. The CDR3 loop spans 11 amino acids. Per germline, CDR1 MNHNY and CDR2 SVGAGI (reference sequence). The CDR3, as DNA: TGTGCCAGCAGGCTGAGGTCGGGGGCTTTCTTT. As protein: CASRLRSGAFF.

V and J are TRBV30 and TRBJ2-1, with D perhaps matching TRBD2 (6 bases). The ends were cut back, 0 bases at V and 10 bases at J, with 13 bases in the middle. The CDR3 contains 13 residues. Germline V gene lookup returns CDR1 GTSNPN and CDR2 SVGIG (reference sequence). CDR3 amino acids: CAWSVLGGAEQFF. In DNA form, the CDR3 reads TGTGCCTGGAGTGTACTTGGCGGGGCCGAGCAGTTCTTC.

The gene calls are TRBV2 and TRBJ1-5; the D gene is possibly TRBD1 (6 bases). V dropped 9 bases and J dropped 2 bases, with 11 bases sitting between them. The CDR3 totals 13 residues. Germline V lookup: CDR1 SNHLY, CDR2 FYNNEI. CDR3 nucleotides: TGTGCCAGTGACAGGTGGGGCAATCAGCCCCAGCATTTT. As protein: CASDRWGNQPQHF.

The chain is built from TRBV13 and TRBJ2-5, with D unresolved. The V gene lost 6 bases and the J gene lost 5 bases, with 13 bases spanning the gap. Germline assignment: CDR1 PRHDT and CDR2 FYEKMQ (reference sequence). This CDR3 has 13 residues. CDR3 region: CASSPGIGETQYF. DNA for the CDR3: TGTGCCAGCAGTCCGGGTATTGGGGAGACCCAGTACTTC.

The rearrangement joins TRBV27 to TRBJ1-4; tentatively, D is TRBD1 (5 bases). CDR1 is MNHEY, CDR2 SMNVEV, per germline (reference sequence). This CDR3 is 12 amino acids long. V shed 8 bases and J shed 7 bases, with 11 bases lying between them. CDR3: CASGGGIEKLFF. In DNA, the CDR3 is TGTGCCAGCGGGGGGGGGATTGAAAAACTGTTTTTT. The full variable domain, in which reference TRBV27 and TRBJ1-4 provide the parts outside the CDR3, is EAQVTQNPRYLITVTGKKLTVTCSQNMNHEYMSWYRQDPGLGLRQIYYSMNVEVTDKGDVPEGYKVSRKEKRNFPLILESPSPNQTSLYFCASGGGIEKLFFGSGTQLSVL.

J is TRBJ2-3 and V is TRBV30; the match to TRBD2 covers 12 bases. This CDR3 comprises 15 residues. Germline loops: CDR1 GTSNPN, CDR2 SVGIG (reference sequence). Trimming took 1 base from V and 3 from J; bases not matched to a gene: 2. This CDR3 reads CAWSDTSGRTDTQYF. The CDR3 DNA sequence: TGTGCCTGGAGTGACACTAGCGGGAGGACAGATACGCAGTATTTT.

V is TRBV28 and J is TRBJ1-2; no reliable D call. The CDR3 length is 11 residues. Germline assignment: CDR1 MDHEN and CDR2 SYDVKM. The V gene lost 5 bases and the J gene lost 6 bases, with 7 bases spanning the gap. The CDR3 region has the DNA TGTGCCAGCAGTCGCTACGATGGCTACACCTTC. Its translation: CASSRYDGYTF.